This entry concerns a single TCR beta chain. What it binds is not known. Time point defined: week 5, during vaccination. The content of each vaccine dose was 300 ug of mutant IDH1 20-mer peptide, and topical imiquimod accompanied it. Tumors from donors were new WHO grade 3 or 4 IDH1-mutant astrocytomas with ATRX loss. The data stem from a study of a mutant IDH1 vaccine in newly diagnosed glioma. Study as a whole: Patients received eight vaccinations in weeks 1, 3, 5, 7, 11, 15, 19, 23. Regarding the study as a whole: Researchers report vaccine-induced immune responses in about 93% of patients.

This CDR3 comprises 15 residues. From germline, CDR1 is SGHRS and CDR2 YFSETQ. The J segment lost 3 bases and the V segment lost 4 bases, leaving 10 bases of the junction unmatched. Using immunoSEQ multiplex PCR, the repertoire was profiled, and TCRdb retains in-frame clones only, with some absent. The table records around 30,000 clones, about 56% of them present only once. The receptor comes from a woman aged 18-35 years with glioma. Sequencing was performed on PBMCs, taken from a glioma patient whose treatment included an IDH1 peptide vaccine. The V and J genes are TRBV5-1 and TRBJ2-7, with TRBD2 identical over 7 bases. This chain's CDR3 is CASSAELAAIYEQYF. The DNA of the CDR3 is TGCGCCAGCAGCGCGGAGCTAGCGGCTATCTACGAGCAGTACTTC.